The rows below give T cell receptor beta chains drawn from one sample of a study of neurological immune-mediated disorders. One entry per CDR3 protein results from TCRdb running MiXCR on the 5' RACE reads. The sample records about 59,000 distinct CDR3 sequences, about 24% being singletons. The sample was PBMCs. The receptors were gathered from a man between 60 and 75 years old with HTLV-1-associated myelopathy (HAM/TSP). The CDR3 runs from the conserved cysteine through the conserved F or W. Each record gives: CDR3 length, V gene, D gene, J gene, clone size, CDR3 DNA, CDR3 protein. The D gene is left open where the match is weak. Clone size is shown for a subset of rows, as once, few, many or a class of expanded clone.

13	TRBV20-1	NA	TRBJ1-2	NA	TGCAGTGCTAGAGATCCCACTAACTATGGCTACACCTTC	CSARDPTNYGYTF
14	TRBV29-1	NA	TRBJ1-5	NA	TGCAGCGTTGGCATGGGGACGGGGGATCAGCCCCAGCATTTT	CSVGMGTGDQPQHF
18	TRBV28	TRBD2	TRBJ2-3	NA	TGTGCCAGCAGTTTGAGCGACATAGCGGGATCGGGGACAGATACGCAGTATTTT	CASSLSDIAGSGTDTQYF
13	TRBV24-1	NA	TRBJ1-3	NA	TGTGCCACCAGTGATCGCAGGGGAAACACCATATATTTT	CATSDRRGNTIYF
15	TRBV19	NA	TRBJ1-5	few	TGTGCCTCGAAGGGGACGGGGGATAGCAATCAGCCCCAGCATTTT	CASKGTGDSNQPQHF
15	TRBV12-3/TRBV12-4	TRBD1	TRBJ1-5	many	TGTGCCAGCAGTCCGGGGACAGGGGACAATCAGCCCCAGCATTTT	CASSPGTGDNQPQHF
16	TRBV6-2/TRBV6-3	NA	TRBJ2-1	many	TGTGCCAGCGTACCTTCAGGCGGGAACCTCTACAATGAGCAGTTCTTC	CASVPSGGNLYNEQFF
18	TRBV4-1	NA	TRBJ1-3	many	TGCGCCAGCAGCCAGGAAATGCGAAGGGGAGCAGGTGGAAACACCATATATTTT	CASSQEMRRGAGGNTIYF
14	TRBV20-1	TRBD2	TRBJ2-4	NA	TGCAGTGCTAGAACTAGCGGGAGCGGGAACATTCAGTACTTC	CSARTSGSGNIQYF
14	TRBV27	TRBD2	TRBJ2-3	many	TGTGCCAGCAGCCTTAGCGGGAGAAATCGGGCGCAGTATTTT	CASSLSGRNRAQYF
15	TRBV2	NA	TRBJ1-3	NA	TGTGCCAGCAGTGAAGTTAATCTCTCTGGAAACACCATATATTTT	CASSEVNLSGNTIYF
15	TRBV5-1	NA	TRBJ1-6	many	TGCGCCAGCAGCTTGGATCCGAGCTATAATTCACCCCTCCACTTT	CASSLDPSYNSPLHF
13	TRBV29-1	TRBD2	TRBJ2-3	many	TGCAGCGTTGCCACTAGCGGGCCAGATACGCAGTATTTT	CSVATSGPDTQYF
16	TRBV9	TRBD1	TRBJ2-1	once	TGTGCCAGCAGCGTAGGGTTCCAGGGGGCTGGTAATGAGCAGTTCTTC	CASSVGFQGAGNEQFF
12	TRBV20-1	NA	TRBJ2-7	medium-sized	TGCAGTGTTAGAGACAGCTCCTACGAGCAGTACTTC	CSVRDSSYEQYF
12	TRBV29-1	NA	TRBJ2-2	many	TGCAGCGCGGGAACAGGGACCGGGGAGCTGTTTTTT	CSAGTGTGELFF
13	TRBV12-3/TRBV12-4	TRBD2	TRBJ2-5	NA	TGTGCCAGCTCCGGGGGGGACCAAGAGACCCAGTACTTC	CASSGGDQETQYF
16	TRBV9	TRBD2	TRBJ2-5	many	TGTGCCAGCTCCCCGGGACTAGCGGGGGCCCAAGAGACCCAGTACTTC	CASSPGLAGAQETQYF
16	TRBV7-8	TRBD2	TRBJ2-3	NA	TGTGCCAGCAGCCCAAGGACTAGCGGGAGGTTAGATACGCAGTATTTT	CASSPRTSGRLDTQYF
14	TRBV14	TRBD1	TRBJ1-6	many	TGTGCCAGCAGCCGGACAGGGGTAGGATCACCCCTCCACTTT	CASSRTGVGSPLHF
12	TRBV20-1	NA	TRBJ2-2	few	TGCAGTGCTAGACGCGGCTCCGGGGAGCTGTTTTTT	CSARRGSGELFF
17	TRBV24-1	NA	TRBJ2-3	many	TGTGCCACCAGTGATCCCTCCGAGGGCGGAACCACAGATACGCAGTATTTT	CATSDPSEGGTTDTQYF
20	TRBV7-9	NA	TRBJ2-3	NA	TGTGCCAGCAGCTTAACCCTGACAGGAGAGGGGCTGGGGGTCTCGGATACGCAGTATTTT	CASSLTLTGEGLGVSDTQYF
15	TRBV5-5	NA	TRBJ2-6	many	TGTGCCAGCAGTCCGGCCCGCTCTGGGGCCAACGTCCTGACTTTC	CASSPARSGANVLTF